This T cell receptor (beta chain) emerged from a study of blood T cell repertoires in COVID-19. Sequencing used immunoSEQ multiplex PCR; TCRdb keeps in-frame clones, though not all of them. The sample lists 25,000 to 30,000 clones, around 92% seen once, with approximately 0.84% in the top ten. This receptor was obtained from a woman aged 70 to 79 with COVID-19, enrolled during active disease. The sample was peripheral blood.

The CDR3 region has the DNA TGTGCCACCAGACTAGCGGCGAACACCGGGGAGCTGTTTTTT. Its protein is CATRLAANTGELFF. The rearrangement joins TRBV2 to TRBJ2-2; 9 nucleotides agree with TRBD2. Trimming at V came to 10 bases and at J to 0 bases, leaving 3 bases not matched to a gene. CDR1 and CDR2 from the germline V gene are SNHLY and FYNNEI. The CDR3 runs to 14 residues. The whole variable domain, filled in from reference TRBV2 and TRBJ2-2, reads EPEVTQTPSHQVTQMGQEVILRCVPISNHLYFYWYRQILGQKVEFLVSFYNNEISEKSEIFDDQFSVERPDGSNFTLKIRSTKLEDSAMYFCATRLAANTGELFFGEGSRLTVL.